This entry describes one TCR beta chain. Its antigen is not known. Trimming took off 6 bases at V and 5 bases at J, with 12 bases between the two ends. Germline CDR1 is SGHRS and CDR2 is YFSETQ. The CDR3 sequence is 13 residues long. Researchers ran the PCR with 60 Vbeta and 13 Jbeta primers. Here immunoSEQ multiplex PCR was the method, and the copy in TCRdb shows in-frame clones only, minus some. The sample table sets out about 170,000 clones. These data are taken from a study of cytomegalovirus exposure and HLA in healthy donors. Overall study: The study placed about 86% of its roughly 400 genotyped donors in the Caucasian-associated ancestry cluster.

Study results and caveats: Donors belonging to an Asian-associated ancestry cluster reportedly showed fewer N-insertions in productive TCRs than the roughly 700-donor mean, according to what a later analysis found. Overall, around 150 TCR beta chains were annotated as cytomegalovirus-associated.

The V gene is TRBV5-1, the J gene TRBJ2-1; a possible D gene is TRBD2 (6 bases). Sequenced material: PBMCs. The sequence derives from a woman aged 18-29 years in good health and CMV-seropositive. CDR3 DNA: TGCGCCAGCATGGCTAGCGCCAACAATGAGCAGTTCTTC. Protein sequence: CASMASANNEQFF.